The next 32 T cell receptor beta chains were all read from a single sample in a study of T-cell memory formation after mild COVID-19. TCRdb reprocessed the 5' RACE reads via MiXCR and lists one record per CDR3 protein. The profile covers some 40,000 distinct CDR3 sequences, with 6% to 6.5% appearing a single time and 0.8% to 1% taken by the ten largest. Sequencing was carried out using PBMCs or a T cell subset sorted from them (not recorded which). These receptor sequences come from an adult who had mild COVID-19 (a few samples of this study predate the infection). Cell type and time point are not known.

This clonotype was seen more than once but under ten times. This chain joins TRBV25-1 and TRBJ1-2; D is unresolved. The germline V gene has CDR1 MGHDK and CDR2 SYGVNS. Trimming removed 5 bases from V and 7 bases from J, with 17 bases in between. This CDR3 spans 14 amino acids. The CDR3 sequence is CASSFPLFVIGYTF. In DNA form, the CDR3 reads TGTGCCAGCAGTTTCCCGCTCTTCGTTATTGGCTACACCTTC.

The CDR3 bases are TGTGCCACCAGTGATTTCCGGGGAGGGCAAGAGACCCAGTACTTC. This sequence encodes CATSDFRGGQETQYF. The chain combines TRBV24-1 with TRBJ2-5; 7 bases fit TRBD2. With V trimmed by 1 base and J by 2 bases, 3 bases remained unmatched. The CDR3 has 15 residues. Germline CDR1 reads KGHDR; CDR2 reads SFDVKD.

At least ten counts were recorded for this clonotype. The rearrangement uses TRBV4-1 and TRBJ2-3; perhaps TRBD2 as D (5 bases). V was pared by 0 bases and J by 10 bases, with 11 bases between. Germline lookup yields CDR1 MGHRA and CDR2 YSYEKL. The CDR3 contains 13 residues. The chain's CDR3 is CASSQDVRDPQYF. The CDR3 coding sequence is TGCGCCAGCAGCCAAGATGTGAGGGATCCGCAGTATTTT.

In its sample, this clonotype was seen many times. V and J are TRBV7-3 and TRBJ2-1; TRBD2 matches 14 bases. CDR1 and CDR2 (germline): SGHTA, FQGTGA. The CDR3 covers 14 residues. V lost 3 bases to trimming and J lost 10 bases; unmatched junction nucleotides: 2. The CDR3 is CASSLGLAGAEQFF. The CDR3 nucleotides are TGTGCCAGCAGCTTGGGACTAGCGGGGGCGGAGCAGTTCTTC. The complete variable domain, with remaining parts taken from reference TRBV7-3 and TRBJ2-1, reads GAGVSQTPSNKVTEKGKYVELRCDPISGHTALYWYRQSLGQGPEFLIYFQGTGAADDSGLPNDRFFAVRPEGSVSTLKIQRTERGDSAVYLCASSLGLAGAEQFFGPGTRLTVL.

The chain employs TRBV4-1 and TRBJ1-6, with 7 bases aligning to TRBD1. Germline values: CDR1 MGHRA, CDR2 YSYEKL. J gave up 7 bases and V 1 base, and 4 bases lay outside the gene matches. The CDR3 runs to 15 residues. DNA of the CDR3: TGCGCCAGCAGCCAAGGGGACAGCTTAAATTCACCCCTCCACTTT. Translated, it gives CASSQGDSLNSPLHF.

The chain is built from TRBV3-1 and TRBJ2-1; D gene uncertain. The CDR3 extends over 17 amino acids. CDR1 is LGHDT and CDR2 is YNNKEL in the germline V gene (reference sequence). Trimming took off 4 bases at V and 2 bases at J, with 18 bases between the two ends. The CDR3 spells CASSPLAGQVAYNEQFF. In DNA form, the CDR3 reads TGTGCCAGCAGCCCACTCGCCGGCCAAGTGGCCTACAATGAGCAGTTCTTC.

In its sample, this clonotype was seen a few times. The rearrangement links TRBV24-1 to TRBJ2-7; D perhaps matches TRBD1 (6 bases). The V gene's germline CDR1 is KGHDR and CDR2 SFDVKD. The CDR3 runs to 15 residues. The V end was cut by 2 bases, the J end by 1 base, with 11 bases between. The CDR3 nucleotides are TGTGCCACCAGTGATTCGTTCAGGGGATCCTACGAGCAGTACTTC. This translates into CATSDSFRGSYEQYF.

This clonotype was picked up many times. The rearrangement joins TRBV4-2 to TRBJ2-7; 10 bases agree with TRBD2. The CDR3 runs 17 residues. The trim removed 0 bases at V and 0 bases at J, leaving 5 bases unmatched. The germline V gene has CDR1 LGHNA and CDR2 YNFKEQ. The CDR3 loop is CASSQDRSGRASYEQYF. The CDR3 DNA reads TGTGCCAGCAGCCAAGATCGAAGCGGGAGGGCCTCCTACGAGCAGTACTTC.

This clonotype was seen a handful of times. This rearrangement joins TRBV11-2 to TRBJ2-1; 7 positions agree with TRBD2. J gave up 4 bases and V 3 bases, and 6 bases lay outside the gene matches. The CDR3 extends over 15 amino acids. Germline V lookup: CDR1 SGHAT, CDR2 FQNNGV. CDR3 bases: TGTGCCAGCAGCTTTGGTAGCGGGCCTTACAATGAGCAGTTCTTC. Translating it yields CASSFGSGPYNEQFF.

In this sample, this clonotype turned up many times. The chain recombines TRBV10-3 with TRBJ2-3; 7 bases match TRBD1. V lost 5 bases, J lost 4 bases, and 12 bases stayed unmatched. The germline V gene encodes CDR1 ENHRY and CDR2 SYGVKD. This CDR3 is built from 16 residues. The CDR3 sequence is CAISTPGRGSSDTQYF. Written as DNA, the CDR3 is TGTGCCATCAGTACTCCCGGCAGGGGGAGCTCAGATACGCAGTATTTT.

This rearrangement joins TRBV7-8 to TRBJ2-3; TRBD2 matches 11 bases. The CDR3 has 16 amino acids. V shed 1 base and J 1 base; nucleotides not matched to a gene: 1. Looked up from germline, CDR1 is SGHVS and CDR2 is FQNEAQ. CDR3 sequence reads: CASSLELAGGTDTQYF. For the CDR3, the DNA is TGTGCCAGCAGCTTAGAACTAGCGGGAGGCACAGATACGCAGTATTTT.

The genes are TRBV15 and TRBJ2-4, with a tentative D call TRBD1 (6 bases). V was trimmed by 5 bases and J by 7 bases, leaving 12 bases between them. Germline loops: CDR1 LNHNV, CDR2 YYDKDF (reference sequence). This CDR3 comprises 13 residues. For the CDR3, the DNA is TGTGCCACCAGCTCTTTGGGGGCGAACATTCAGTACTTC. This sequence encodes CATSSLGANIQYF.

This clonotype was counted at least ten times. This chain links TRBV7-2 with TRBJ2-3; 10 positions agree with TRBD2. The CDR3 covers 15 residues. V was clipped by 5 bases and J by 6 bases; unmatched bases: 8. Germline V gene lookup returns CDR1 SGHTA and CDR2 FQGNSA. This CDR3 reads CASSPEAGGRDTQYF. DNA of the CDR3: TGTGCCAGCAGCCCAGAAGCGGGGGGGAGGGATACGCAGTATTTT.

The rearrangement joins TRBV3-1 to TRBJ1-1; D ambiguous. Germline V gene data show CDR1 as LGHDT and CDR2 as YNNKEL (reference sequence). The CDR3 has 12 residues. Trimming shortened V by 1 base and J by 7 bases, and 7 bases separated the two germline ends. DNA for the CDR3: TGTGCCAGCAGCCAAGTTAGCGGTGAAGCTTTCTTT. Residues: CASSQVSGEAFF.

This clonotype was picked up a small number of times. The CDR3 region has the DNA TGTGCCAGCAGCTGGGGGCAGCCACAAGAGACCCAGTACTTC. This gives the protein CASSWGQPQETQYF. The chain joins TRBV12-3 or TRBV12-4 to TRBJ2-5; TRBD1 might be the D (6 bases). Trimming stripped 6 bases from V and 2 bases from J, with 13 bases between. This CDR3 contains 14 residues.

A few counts support this clonotype. This chain joins TRBV2 and TRBJ1-6; 10 bases line up with TRBD1. Germline CDR1 is SNHLY and CDR2 is FYNNEI. This CDR3 contains 18 residues. The trim removed 4 bases at V and 7 bases at J, leaving 13 bases unmatched. The CDR3 DNA is TGTGCCAGCAGTGTTCTGACCGGGACAGGGGCAGGCAATTCACCCCTCCACTTT. Its protein is CASSVLTGTGAGNSPLHF.

Ten or more counts support this clonotype. The chain joins TRBV20-1 to TRBJ2-7; the match to TRBD2 covers 9 bases. The CDR3 consists of 15 residues. Losses at the gene ends were 0 bases for V and 4 bases for J; bases not matched to a gene: 7. Germline CDR1 is DFQATT and CDR2 is SNEGSKA (reference sequence). This chain's CDR3 is CSARDQKAGGYEQYF. CDR3 sequence (DNA): TGCAGTGCTAGAGATCAAAAGGCGGGAGGGTACGAGCAGTACTTC.

This clonotype came up a few times. The CDR3 region has the DNA TGTGCCAGCAGCTTAGCTACTAGCGGGTCCTACAATGAGCAGTTCTTC. This codes for CASSLATSGSYNEQFF. The chain employs TRBV11-2 and TRBJ2-1, with 9 bases identical to TRBD2. This CDR3 contains 16 residues. The V gene's germline CDR1 is SGHAT and CDR2 FQNNGV. V dropped 1 base and J dropped 1; count of bases not matched to a gene: 2.

Turning to this clonotype: It is unclear where the CDR3 begins or ends on the DNA, so no DNA is shown, and the CDR3 is as TCRdb lists it. The chain is built from TRBV6-2 or TRBV6-3 and TRBJ2-7; no check of the table's D call, TRBD2, against the DNA was made. Germline values: CDR1 MNHEY, CDR2 SVGEGT. The CDR3 has 13 residues if both end residues are counted. The CDR3: CASSVPPLGEQYF.

This clonotype occurred many times. This sequence joins TRBV6-5 and TRBJ2-5; D is perhaps TRBD1 (6 bases). The germline V and J ends were trimmed by 4 bases and 4 bases, with 16 bases remaining between them. The length of the CDR3 is 15 residues. CDR1 is MNHEY, CDR2 SVGAGI, per germline. The CDR3 is CASSFRQAYRETQYF. The CDR3 DNA follows: TGTGCCAGCAGTTTCAGACAGGCGTACAGAGAGACCCAGTACTTC.

This clonotype was counted ten times or more. V usage is TRBV3-1 and J usage is TRBJ2-2, with D unclear. The V end was cut by 0 bases, the J end by 7 bases, with 9 bases between. The CDR3 extends over 14 amino acids. Germline V gives CDR1 LGHDT, CDR2 YNNKEL (reference sequence). CDR3 sequence (DNA): TGTGCCAGCAGCCAAGATGGGCGGCTCGGGGAGCTGTTTTTT. This sequence encodes CASSQDGRLGELFF.

The rearrangement links TRBV3-1 to TRBJ2-5, with 10 bases lining up with TRBD2. Germline assignment: CDR1 LGHDT and CDR2 YNNKEL (reference sequence). With V trimmed by 4 bases and J by 5 bases, 13 bases remained unmatched. The CDR3 sequence is 17 residues long. CDR3 in amino acids: CASSLRYGAGGSETQYF. In nucleotides, the CDR3 is TGTGCCAGCAGCCTACGCTACGGAGCGGGAGGGTCGGAGACCCAGTACTTC.

This clonotype is medium-sized in the sample. CDR3: CASSIGRLRSYNEQFF. The CDR3 bases are TGTGCCAGCAGCATAGGGAGATTGAGGTCCTACAATGAGCAGTTCTTC. The chain uses TRBV7-2 and TRBJ2-1, with D maybe TRBD2 (5 bases). Germline CDR1 reads SGHTA; CDR2 reads FQGNSA. The CDR3 spans 16 residues. The germline V and J ends were trimmed by 5 bases and 1 base, with 15 bases remaining between them.

This clonotype has a count of ten or more. The CDR3 spells CASSLFGGAQEETQYF. The CDR3 region has the DNA TGCGCCAGCAGCTTGTTTGGGGGGGCCCAGGAGGAGACCCAGTACTTC. The chain couples TRBV5-1 to TRBJ2-5, with D maybe TRBD2 (7 bases). The germline V gene has CDR1 SGHRS and CDR2 YFSETQ. The ends were cut back, 1 base at V and 5 bases at J, with 18 bases in the middle. The length of the CDR3 is 16 residues.

The chain employs TRBV4-1 and TRBJ1-2, with D unclear. CDR3 size: 13 residues. CDR1 and CDR2 from the germline V gene are MGHRA and YSYEKL. Trimming removed 1 base at V and 2 bases at J, with 5 bases between. CDR3 residues: CASSQVYNYGYTF. CDR3 nucleotides: TGCGCCAGCAGCCAAGTTTACAACTATGGCTACACCTTC.

This clonotype was seen repeatedly, ten times or more. This chain connects TRBV6-5 to TRBJ1-1; maybe TRBD1 (6 bases). Germline V gene lookup returns CDR1 MNHEY and CDR2 SVGAGI. This CDR3 comprises 12 residues. V was pared by 7 bases and J by 0 bases, with 6 bases between. The CDR3 DNA reads TGTGCCAGCACAGGGGTGAACACTGAAGCTTTCTTT. The encoded protein is CASTGVNTEAFF.

This clonotype was seen many times. The chain is built from TRBV25-1 and TRBJ2-1, with 7 bases matching TRBD1. Germline CDR1 is MGHDK and CDR2 is SYGVNS. Trimming cost V 3 bases and J 0 bases; bases outside gene matches: 5. This CDR3 comprises 16 residues. This CDR3 is CASSDMTGSSYNEQFF. CDR3 sequence (DNA): TGTGCCAGCAGTGACATGACAGGGAGCTCCTACAATGAGCAGTTCTTC.

This clonotype has a handful of counts. The V and J genes are TRBV30 and TRBJ2-2, with TRBD2 matching over 10 bases. The CDR3 loop spans 17 amino acids. With 5 bases clipped from V and 0 bases from J, the junction kept 9 bases outside the gene matches. Germline V gene sequence: CDR1 GTSNPN, CDR2 SVGIG (reference sequence). In nucleotides, the CDR3 is TGTGCCTGGCTCGGTCTAGCGGGGGATACGAACACCGGGGAGCTGTTTTTT. Translated, it gives CAWLGLAGDTNTGELFF.

This clonotype occurred a few times. The V gene is TRBV10-3, the J gene TRBJ1-2, with 7 nucleotides matching TRBD1. Germline V gene lookup returns CDR1 ENHRY and CDR2 SYGVKD. The CDR3 spans 14 residues. V trimming: 9 bases; J trimming: 4 bases; junction bases outside the gene matches: 11. CDR3 nucleotide sequence: TGTGCCATATTGGGACAGAGTGACTTCTATGGCTACACCTTC. This codes for CAILGQSDFYGYTF.

CDR3 DNA: TGCAGTGCTAGTACCGGGGCCCAAGAGACCCAGTACTTC. Translating gives CSASTGAQETQYF. The chain employs TRBV20-1 and TRBJ2-5; tentatively, D is TRBD1 or TRBD2 (5 bases each). Trimming cost V 3 bases and J 1 base, with 9 bases left between them. Germline CDR1 DFQATT, CDR2 SNEGSKA (reference sequence). The CDR3 covers 13 residues.

CDR3 sequence reads: CASTRQGMNTEAFF. CDR3 sequence (DNA): TGTGCCAGCACCCGACAGGGAATGAACACTGAAGCTTTCTTT. The rearrangement uses TRBV6-2 or TRBV6-3 and TRBJ1-1; TRBD1 aligns across 7 bases. The CDR3 sequence is 14 residues long. Germline V gene lookup returns CDR1 MNHEY and CDR2 SVGEGT. V trimming: 7 bases; J trimming: 0 bases; junction bases outside the gene matches: 5.

This clonotype ranks as medium-sized. The genes are TRBV29-1 and TRBJ2-5; TRBD1 matches at 8 bases. The germline V gene encodes CDR1 SQVTM and CDR2 ANQGSEA. The CDR3 covers 14 residues. V lost 1 base to trimming and J lost 5 bases; unmatched junction nucleotides: 6. CDR3 sequence: CSVEGGQGLETQYF. The CDR3 nucleotides read TGCAGCGTTGAAGGCGGACAGGGTTTGGAGACCCAGTACTTC.